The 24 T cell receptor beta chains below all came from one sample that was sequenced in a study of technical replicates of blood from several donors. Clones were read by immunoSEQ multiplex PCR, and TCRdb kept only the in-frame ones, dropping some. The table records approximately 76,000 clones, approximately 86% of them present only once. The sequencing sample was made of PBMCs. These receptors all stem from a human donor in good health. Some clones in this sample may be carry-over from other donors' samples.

The CDR3 DNA reads TGTGCCAGCAGCTTAACAGGGGGCTCAACTGAAGCTTTCTTT. This encodes CASSLTGGSTEAFF. This chain links TRBV11-2 with TRBJ1-1; 9 bases are a match to TRBD1. Germline-derived CDR1 and CDR2 are SGHAT and FQNNGV. The CDR3 spans 14 residues. V shed 2 bases, J shed 5 bases, and the junction held 3 bases outside the gene matches. Variable domain in full (rest from reference TRBV11-2 and TRBJ1-1): EAGVAQSPRYKIIEKRQSVAFWCNPISGHATLYWYQQILGQGPKLLIQFQNNGVVDDSQLPKDRFSAERLKGVDSTLKIQPAKLEDSAVYLCASSLTGGSTEAFFGQGTRLTVV.

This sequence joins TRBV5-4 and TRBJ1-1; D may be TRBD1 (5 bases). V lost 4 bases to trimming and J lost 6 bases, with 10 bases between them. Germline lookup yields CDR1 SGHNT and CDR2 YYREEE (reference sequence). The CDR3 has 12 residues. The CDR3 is CASSRGWAEAFF. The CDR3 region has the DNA TGTGCCAGCAGCAGGGGTTGGGCTGAAGCTTTCTTT.

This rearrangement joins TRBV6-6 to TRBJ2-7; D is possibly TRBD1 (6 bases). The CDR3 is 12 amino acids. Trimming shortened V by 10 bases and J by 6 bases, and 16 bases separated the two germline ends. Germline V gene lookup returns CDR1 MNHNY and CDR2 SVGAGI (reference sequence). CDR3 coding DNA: TGTGCCATAGGGCAGGGGCTGGGCGAGCAGTACTTC. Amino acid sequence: CAIGQGLGEQYF.

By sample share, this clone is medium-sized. The CDR3 DNA reads TGTGCCAGCAGCGGGGGACTAGCGGGGGGCTACGAGCAGTACTTC. Protein sequence: CASSGGLAGGYEQYF. The chain has TRBV5-6 and TRBJ2-7; 15 bases fit TRBD2. The J segment lost 3 bases and the V segment lost 4 bases, leaving 2 bases of the junction unmatched. The germline V gene has CDR1 SGHDT and CDR2 YYEEEE. This CDR3 region has 15 residues.

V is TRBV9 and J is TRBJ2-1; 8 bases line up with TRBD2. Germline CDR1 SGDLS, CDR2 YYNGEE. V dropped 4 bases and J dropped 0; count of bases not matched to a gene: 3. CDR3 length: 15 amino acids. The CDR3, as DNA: TGTGCCAGCAGCACCGGGACTAGCTCCTACAATGAGCAGTTCTTC. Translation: CASSTGTSSYNEQFF.

CDR3 DNA sequence: TGTGCCAGCAGGAGGACTAGCGGGGGGGTCGGTGAGCAGTTCTTC. Translating gives CASRRTSGGVGEQFF. The chain recombines TRBV7-2 with TRBJ2-1; 15 nucleotides align to TRBD2. This CDR3 comprises 15 residues. Germline-derived CDR1 and CDR2 are SGHTA and FQGNSA. V was clipped by 6 bases and J by 9 bases; unmatched bases: 6.

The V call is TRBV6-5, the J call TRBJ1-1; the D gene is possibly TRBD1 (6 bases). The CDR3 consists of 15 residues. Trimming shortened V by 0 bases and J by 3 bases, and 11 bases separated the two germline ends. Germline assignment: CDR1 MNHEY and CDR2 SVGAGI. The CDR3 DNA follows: TGTGCCAGCAGTTACTCCGGGACAAGTTACACTGAAGCTTTCTTT. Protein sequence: CASSYSGTSYTEAFF.

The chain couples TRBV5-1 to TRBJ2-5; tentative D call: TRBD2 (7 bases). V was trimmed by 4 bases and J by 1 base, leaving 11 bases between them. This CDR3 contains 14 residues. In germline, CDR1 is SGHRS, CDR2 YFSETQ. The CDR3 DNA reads TGCGCCAGCAGCCCGGGGGGCCGCCAAGAGACCCAGTACTTC. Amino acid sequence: CASSPGGRQETQYF.

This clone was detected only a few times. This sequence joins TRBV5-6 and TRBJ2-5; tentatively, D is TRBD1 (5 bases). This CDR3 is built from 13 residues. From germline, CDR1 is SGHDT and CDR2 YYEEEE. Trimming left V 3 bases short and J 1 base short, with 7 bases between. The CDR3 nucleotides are TGTGCCAGCAGCTCGGACACCCAAGAGACCCAGTACTTC. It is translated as CASSSDTQETQYF.

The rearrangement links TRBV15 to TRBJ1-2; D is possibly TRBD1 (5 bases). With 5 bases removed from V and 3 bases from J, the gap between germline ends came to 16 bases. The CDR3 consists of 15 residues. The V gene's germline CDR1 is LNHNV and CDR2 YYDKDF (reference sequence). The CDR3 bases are TGTGCCACCAGCCGGGGGAGGGCCGGCGACTATGGCTACACCTTC. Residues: CATSRGRAGDYGYTF. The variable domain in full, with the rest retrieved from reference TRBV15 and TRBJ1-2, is DAMVIQNPRYQVTQFGKPVTLSCSQTLNHNVMYWYQQKSSQAPKLLFHYYDKDFNNEADTPDNFQSRRPNTSFCFLDIRSPGLGDTAMYLCATSRGRAGDYGYTFGSGTRLTVV.

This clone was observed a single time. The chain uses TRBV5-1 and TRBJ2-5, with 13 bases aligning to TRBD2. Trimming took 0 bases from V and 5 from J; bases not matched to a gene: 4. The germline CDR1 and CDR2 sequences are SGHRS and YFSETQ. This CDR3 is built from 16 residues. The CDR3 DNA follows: TGCGCCAGCAGCTTGGGACTAGCGGGAGGTGTCGAGACCCAGTACTTC. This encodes CASSLGLAGGVETQYF.

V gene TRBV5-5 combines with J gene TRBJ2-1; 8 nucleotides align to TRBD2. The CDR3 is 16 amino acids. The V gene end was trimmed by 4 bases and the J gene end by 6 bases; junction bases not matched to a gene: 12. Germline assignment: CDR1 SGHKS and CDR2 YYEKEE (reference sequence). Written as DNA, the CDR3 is TGTGCCAGCAGCGGGAACGGGACTAGAGGGTCCAATGAGCAGTTCTTC. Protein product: CASSGNGTRGSNEQFF.

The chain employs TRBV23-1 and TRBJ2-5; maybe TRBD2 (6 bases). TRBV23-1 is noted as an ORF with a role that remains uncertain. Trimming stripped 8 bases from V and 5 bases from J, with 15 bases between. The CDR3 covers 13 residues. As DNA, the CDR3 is TGCGCCAGCCCCCCCGGGGGAAATGAGACCCAGTACTTC. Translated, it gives CASPPGGNETQYF.

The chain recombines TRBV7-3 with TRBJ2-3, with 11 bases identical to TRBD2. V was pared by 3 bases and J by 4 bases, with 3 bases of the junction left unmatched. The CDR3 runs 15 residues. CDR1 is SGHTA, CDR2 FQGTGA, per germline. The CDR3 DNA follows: TGTGCCAGCAGCTTTAGCGGGGGGGCCGCAGATACGCAGTATTTT. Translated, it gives CASSFSGGAADTQYF.

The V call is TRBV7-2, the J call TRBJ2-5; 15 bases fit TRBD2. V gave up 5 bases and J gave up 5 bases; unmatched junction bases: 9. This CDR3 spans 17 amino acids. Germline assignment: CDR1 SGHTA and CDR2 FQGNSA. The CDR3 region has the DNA TGTGCCAGCAGCGCCGGACTAGCGGGGGGGAGATGGGAGACCCAGTACTTC. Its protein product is CASSAGLAGGRWETQYF.

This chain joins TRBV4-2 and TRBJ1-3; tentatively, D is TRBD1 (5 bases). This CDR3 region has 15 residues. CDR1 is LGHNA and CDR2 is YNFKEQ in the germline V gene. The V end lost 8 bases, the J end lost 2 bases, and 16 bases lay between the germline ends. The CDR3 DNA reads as TGTGCCAGCGAATTCGGGGGGGGACCTGGAAACACCATATATTTT. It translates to CASEFGGGPGNTIYF.

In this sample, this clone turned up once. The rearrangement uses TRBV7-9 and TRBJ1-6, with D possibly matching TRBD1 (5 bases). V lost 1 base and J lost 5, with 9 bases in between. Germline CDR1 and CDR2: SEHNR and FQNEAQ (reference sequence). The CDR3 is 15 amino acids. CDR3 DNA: TGTGCCAGCAGCTTAGGCGGGACCGATAATTCACCCCTCCACTTT. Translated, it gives CASSLGGTDNSPLHF.

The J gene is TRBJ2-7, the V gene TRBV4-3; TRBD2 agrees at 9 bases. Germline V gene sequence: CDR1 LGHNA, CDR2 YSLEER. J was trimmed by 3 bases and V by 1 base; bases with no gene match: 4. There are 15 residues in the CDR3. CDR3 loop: CASSQVASGNYEQYF. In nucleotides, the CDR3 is TGCGCCAGCAGCCAAGTAGCTAGCGGGAACTACGAGCAGTACTTC.

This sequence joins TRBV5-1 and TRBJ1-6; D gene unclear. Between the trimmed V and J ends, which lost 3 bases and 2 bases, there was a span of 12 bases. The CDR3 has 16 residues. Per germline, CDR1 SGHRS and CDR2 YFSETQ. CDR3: CASSSQVVTYNSPLHF. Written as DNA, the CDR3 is TGCGCCAGCAGCTCCCAGGTAGTAACCTATAATTCACCCCTCCACTTT.

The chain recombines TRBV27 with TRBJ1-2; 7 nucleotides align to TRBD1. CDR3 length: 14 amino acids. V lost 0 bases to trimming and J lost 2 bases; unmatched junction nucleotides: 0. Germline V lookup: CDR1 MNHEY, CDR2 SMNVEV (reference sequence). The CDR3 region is CASSLSDRNYGYTF. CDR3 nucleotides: TGTGCCAGCAGTTTATCGGACAGGAACTATGGCTACACCTTC.

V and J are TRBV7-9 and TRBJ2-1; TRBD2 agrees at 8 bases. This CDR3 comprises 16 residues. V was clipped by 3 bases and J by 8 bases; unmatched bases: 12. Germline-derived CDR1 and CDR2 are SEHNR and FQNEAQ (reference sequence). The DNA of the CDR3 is TGTGCCAGCAGCTTGTCCGGGACTAGTGGGGGGGATGAGCAGTTCTTC. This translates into CASSLSGTSGGDEQFF.

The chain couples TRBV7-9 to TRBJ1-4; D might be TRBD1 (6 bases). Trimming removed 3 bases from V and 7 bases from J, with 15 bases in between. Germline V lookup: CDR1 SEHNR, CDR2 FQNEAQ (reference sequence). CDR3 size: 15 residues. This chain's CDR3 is CASSLAGASGEKLFF. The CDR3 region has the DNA TGTGCCAGCAGCTTGGCAGGGGCGAGCGGTGAAAAACTGTTTTTT. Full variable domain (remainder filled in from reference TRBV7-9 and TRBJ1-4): DTGVSQNPRHKITKRGQNVTFRCDPISEHNRLYWYRQTLGQGPEFLTYFQNEAQLEKSRLLSDRFSAERPKGSFSTLEIQRTEQGDSAMYLCASSLAGASGEKLFFGSGTQLSVL.

The CDR3 is CAWSGLAGGAYNEQFF. The CDR3 nucleotides read TGTGCCTGGAGTGGACTAGCGGGGGGGGCCTACAATGAGCAGTTCTTC. The rearrangement links TRBV30 to TRBJ2-1, with TRBD2 matching 14 bases. This CDR3 spans 16 amino acids. V lost 1 base and J lost 2; bases outside the gene matches: 1. Germline CDR1 is GTSNPN and CDR2 is SVGIG (reference sequence).

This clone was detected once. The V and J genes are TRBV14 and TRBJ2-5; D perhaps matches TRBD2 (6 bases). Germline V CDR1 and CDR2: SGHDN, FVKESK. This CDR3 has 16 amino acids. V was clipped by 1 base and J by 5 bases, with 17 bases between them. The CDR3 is CASSQGSGRSWETQYF. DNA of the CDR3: TGTGCCAGCAGCCAAGGTTCAGGGAGGAGTTGGGAGACCCAGTACTTC.